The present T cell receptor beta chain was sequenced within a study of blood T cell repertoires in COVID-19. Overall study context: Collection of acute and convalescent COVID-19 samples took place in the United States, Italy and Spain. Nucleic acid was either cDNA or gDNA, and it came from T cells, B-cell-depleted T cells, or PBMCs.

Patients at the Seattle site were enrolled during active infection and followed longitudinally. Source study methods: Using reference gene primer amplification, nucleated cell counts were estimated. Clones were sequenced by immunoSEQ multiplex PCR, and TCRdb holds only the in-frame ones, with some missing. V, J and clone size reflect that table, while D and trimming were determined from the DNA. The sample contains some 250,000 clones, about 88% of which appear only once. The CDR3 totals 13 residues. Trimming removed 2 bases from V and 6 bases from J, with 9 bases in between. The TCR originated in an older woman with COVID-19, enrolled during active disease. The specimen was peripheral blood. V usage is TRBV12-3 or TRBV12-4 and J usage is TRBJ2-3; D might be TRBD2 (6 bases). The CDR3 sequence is CASSLLAGDTQYF. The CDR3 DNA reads TGTGCCAGCAGTTTATTGGCGGGGGATACGCAGTATTTT.